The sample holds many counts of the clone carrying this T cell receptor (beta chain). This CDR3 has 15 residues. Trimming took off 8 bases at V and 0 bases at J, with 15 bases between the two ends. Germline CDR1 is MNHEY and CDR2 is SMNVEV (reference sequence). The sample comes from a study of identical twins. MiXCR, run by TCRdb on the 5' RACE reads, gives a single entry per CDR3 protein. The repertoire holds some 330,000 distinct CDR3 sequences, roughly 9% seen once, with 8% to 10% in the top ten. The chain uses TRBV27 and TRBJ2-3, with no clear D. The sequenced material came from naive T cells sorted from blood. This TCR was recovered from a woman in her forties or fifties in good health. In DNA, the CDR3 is TGTGCCAGCTCCTACTCTAGAACTAGCACAGATACGCAGTATTTT. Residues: CASSYSRTSTDTQYF.